The present TCR beta chain was sequenced within a study of cytomegalovirus exposure and HLA in healthy donors. PCR employed 60 Vbeta and 13 Jbeta primers. Assay used: immunoSEQ multiplex PCR; TCRdb lists only in-frame clones, some missing. This sample's table has 40,000 to 60,000 clones. The CDR3 has 13 amino acids. The germline V gene encodes CDR1 GTSNPN and CDR2 SVGIG (reference sequence). V was pared by 2 bases and J by 5 bases, with 4 bases of the junction left unmatched. The specimen was PBMCs. The chain links TRBV30 to TRBJ1-2, with 8 bases fitting TRBD1. The receptor was isolated from a female donor in good health and CMV-seronegative. CDR3 DNA sequence: TGTGCCTGGAGTAGGGACAGGCCATATGGCTACACCTTC. This sequence encodes CAWSRDRPYGYTF.